Below are 22 T cell receptor beta chains sequenced from a single sample in a study of blood T cell repertoires in COVID-19. Sequencing was performed with immunoSEQ multiplex PCR; in TCRdb, only in-frame clones are kept and a portion is missing. This sample yields some 99,000 clones, of which about 86% are seen a single time; around 13% belongs to the top ten. Sequenced: peripheral blood. The receptors here all came from a woman in her sixties in a cohort sampled during active or convalescent COVID-19.

V gene TRBV29-1 combines with J gene TRBJ1-2; TRBD1 is a possible D gene (6 bases). The V and J ends lost 4 bases and 6 bases respectively, with 12 bases between them. The CDR3 is 12 residues long. Germline V CDR1 and CDR2: SQVTM, ANQGSEA. The CDR3 sequence is CSVVEQGHGYTF. The CDR3 region has the DNA TGCAGCGTTGTAGAACAGGGCCATGGCTACACCTTC.

The chain carries TRBV12-3 or TRBV12-4 and TRBJ1-6; 8 bases are a match to TRBD1. The junction had 4 bases not matched to a gene; V was cut back by 6 bases and J by 9 bases. This CDR3 has 13 residues. The CDR3 DNA reads as TGTGCCAGCAGGCCCGGACAGGGTTCACCCCTCCACTTT. It encodes CASRPGQGSPLHF.

The chain carries TRBV6-5 and TRBJ1-2; D might be TRBD1 (6 bases). Germline CDR1 and CDR2: MNHEY and SVGAGI. There are 11 residues in the CDR3. V was clipped by 10 bases and J by 10 bases, with 16 bases between them. CDR3 in amino acids: CAITGGGAYTF. CDR3 coding DNA: TGTGCCATAACCGGAGGGGGGGCCTACACCTTC.

V gene TRBV4-1 combines with J gene TRBJ2-5, with D tentatively TRBD1 (6 bases). Germline CDR1 reads MGHRA; CDR2 reads YSYEKL. This CDR3 has 14 residues. V lost 4 bases to trimming and J lost 3 bases, with 12 bases between them. The CDR3 spells CASSPRTVKETQYF. The CDR3 coding sequence is TGCGCCAGCAGCCCTCGGACAGTTAAAGAGACCCAGTACTTC.

This sequence joins TRBV19 and TRBJ2-1, with 11 positions matching TRBD1. With V trimmed by 5 bases and J by 4 bases, 1 base remained unmatched. The CDR3 has 14 residues. Germline CDR1 is LNHDA and CDR2 is SQIVND (reference sequence). The CDR3 is CASSWDRGYNEQFF. The CDR3 nucleotides read TGTGCCAGTAGTTGGGACAGGGGGTACAATGAGCAGTTCTTC.

V usage is TRBV7-3 and J usage is TRBJ2-5; TRBD2 matches 12 bases. Germline loops: CDR1 SGHTA, CDR2 FQGTGA. V was pared by 8 bases and J by 5 bases, with 9 bases of the junction left unmatched. CDR3 length: 15 residues. CDR3 residues: CASGTSGGLGETQYF. CDR3 DNA sequence: TGTGCCAGCGGTACTAGCGGGGGGCTCGGGGAGACCCAGTACTTC. The variable domain in full, with the rest retrieved from reference TRBV7-3 and TRBJ2-5, is GAGVSQTPSNKVTEKGKYVELRCDPISGHTALYWYRQSLGQGPEFLIYFQGTGAADDSGLPNDRFFAVRPEGSVSTLKIQRTERGDSAVYLCASGTSGGLGETQYFGPGTRLLVL.

The chain has TRBV5-6 and TRBJ2-7; tentatively, D is TRBD1 (6 bases). This CDR3 is built from 13 residues. The germline V gene encodes CDR1 SGHDT and CDR2 YYEEEE. Trimming cost V 0 bases and J 4 bases, with 8 bases left between them. In DNA form, the CDR3 reads TGTGCCAGCAGCTTGGCGCAGGGGTACGAGCAGTACTTC. Its translation: CASSLAQGYEQYF.

About this clone itself: A junction end diverges from the germline sequence, so it may reflect a read error. The V gene is TRBV14, the J gene TRBJ1-2, with TRBD1 matching over 8 bases. Per germline, CDR1 SGHDN and CDR2 FVKESK. CDR3 length: 15 amino acids. CDR3 amino acids: CASSQGTGSNYGYTF. The DNA of the CDR3 is TGTGCCAGCAGTCAAGGGACAGGATCGAACTATGGCTACACCTTC.

The V call is TRBV16, the J call TRBJ1-5, with D maybe TRBD1 (5 bases). The V gene lost 4 bases and the J gene lost 4 bases, with 11 bases spanning the gap. Germline V gene lookup returns CDR1 KGHSY and CDR2 FQNENV. This CDR3 has 14 residues. The CDR3 sequence: CASSPGGGNQPQHF. CDR3 sequence (DNA): TGTGCCAGCAGCCCCGGCGGGGGTAATCAGCCCCAGCATTTT.

The genes are TRBV15 and TRBJ2-1, with 11 bases aligning to TRBD2. The CDR3 loop spans 14 amino acids. V was clipped by 6 bases and J by 10 bases; unmatched bases: 8. CDR1 is LNHNV, CDR2 YYDKDF, per germline (reference sequence). DNA for the CDR3: TGTGCCACCAGTCAGACCGGGACTAGCGGAGAGCAGTTCTTC. Translation: CATSQTGTSGEQFF.

This clone appeared once. The chain joins TRBV10-3 to TRBJ1-5; 10 bases agree with TRBD1. CDR1 is ENHRY, CDR2 SYGVKD, per germline. CDR3 size: 14 residues. V lost 6 bases and J lost 5; bases outside the gene matches: 4. DNA for the CDR3: TGTGCCATCAGCACCGGGACAGGGGATCAGCCCCAGCATTTT. Translated, it gives CAISTGTGDQPQHF.

The chain combines TRBV7-9 with TRBJ1-5, with D hard to call. Per the germline V gene, CDR1 is SEHNR and CDR2 is FQNEAQ (reference sequence). This CDR3 has 14 amino acids. Trimming took 3 bases from V and 3 from J, leaving 9 bases between them. The CDR3 sequence is CASSFELSNQPQHF. CDR3 bases: TGTGCCAGCAGCTTCGAACTGTCCAATCAGCCCCAGCATTTT.

This clone was observed a few times. The V and J genes are TRBV28 and TRBJ1-2, with a weak D call TRBD1 (6 bases). V lost 5 bases, J lost 4 bases, and 14 bases lay in between. The germline V gene encodes CDR1 MDHEN and CDR2 SYDVKM. The CDR3 runs 14 residues. Written as DNA, the CDR3 is TGTGCCAGCAGTCCTCCGGCAGGGGCCTATGGCTACACCTTC. Translation: CASSPPAGAYGYTF.

The chain recombines TRBV6-5 with TRBJ2-1, with 15 nucleotides matching TRBD2. The CDR3 has 15 amino acids. The germline V gene encodes CDR1 MNHEY and CDR2 SVGAGI. V dropped 6 bases and J dropped 7; count of bases not matched to a gene: 4. The CDR3 coding sequence is TGTGCCAGCAGCCTAGGACTAGCGGGGGGGAATGAGCAGTTCTTC. It specifies CASSLGLAGGNEQFF.

This clone was seen only a few times. The chain uses TRBV18 and TRBJ1-5, with TRBD1 identical over 7 bases. Germline trimming cut 5 bases from V and 3 bases from J; bases unmatched to any gene: 4. The CDR3 length is 14 residues. CDR1 and CDR2 from the germline V gene are KGHSH and LQKENI. The DNA for the CDR3 is TGTGCCAGCTCATCACAGGGGTTCAATCAGCCCCAGCATTTT. It is translated as CASSSQGFNQPQHF.

The chain is built from TRBV5-5 and TRBJ1-2; D uncertain. In germline, CDR1 is SGHKS, CDR2 YYEKEE (reference sequence). The length of the CDR3 is 17 residues. Trimming left V 4 bases short and J 2 bases short, with 21 bases between. The CDR3 region is CASSKFRESEKNYGYTF. The CDR3 DNA reads as TGTGCCAGCAGCAAATTCCGGGAATCGGAAAAGAACTATGGCTACACCTTC.

A single count supports this clone. The J gene is TRBJ1-2, the V gene TRBV9; a weak D match, TRBD1 (6 bases). V lost 0 bases and J 3 bases, leaving 15 bases between the germline ends. The CDR3 extends over 16 amino acids. CDR1 and CDR2 (germline): SGDLS, YYNGEE. The CDR3 spells CASSVVPGGSDYGYTF. In DNA, the CDR3 is TGTGCCAGCAGCGTAGTACCGGGGGGCTCTGACTATGGCTACACCTTC.

V and J are TRBV14 and TRBJ2-1; 9 nucleotides agree with TRBD2. The CDR3 spans 13 residues. V lost 8 bases to trimming and J lost 6 bases; unmatched junction nucleotides: 5. Germline CDR1 SGHDN, CDR2 FVKESK. In DNA form, the CDR3 reads TGTGCCAGCTCGGGACTAGCTAGCAATGAGCAGTTCTTC. The encoded protein is CASSGLASNEQFF.

The CDR3 DNA reads TGTGCCAGTAGTAGGGACAGGGGGCTGCAGCCCCAGCATTTT. Its protein is CASSRDRGLQPQHF. V and J are TRBV19 and TRBJ1-5; 12 bases are a match to TRBD1. Looked up from germline, CDR1 is LNHDA and CDR2 is SQIVND (reference sequence). This CDR3 has 14 residues. Trimming cost V 4 bases and J 7 bases; bases outside gene matches: 2.

The chain joins TRBV19 to TRBJ1-1, with a weak D call TRBD1 (6 bases). The germline gives CDR1 LNHDA, CDR2 SQIVND (reference sequence). V shed 3 bases and J shed 0 bases, with 14 bases lying between them. The CDR3 runs to 16 residues. The DNA for the CDR3 is TGTGCCAGTAGTATGGTGACAGGAAGGATGAACACTGAAGCTTTCTTT. Protein sequence: CASSMVTGRMNTEAFF.

The V call is TRBV29-1, the J call TRBJ1-2; 7 bases are shared with TRBD1. The V gene's germline CDR1 is SQVTM and CDR2 ANQGSEA. The CDR3 consists of 16 residues. Unmatched junction bases numbered 12, after V lost 4 bases and J lost 1 base. CDR3 in DNA: TGCAGCGTTGTCGGCCTCACAGGGGATAGTAACTATGGCTACACCTTC. As protein: CSVVGLTGDSNYGYTF. The full variable domain, with the rest looked up from reference TRBV29-1 and TRBJ1-2, is SAVISQKPSRDICQRGTSLTIQCQVDSQVTMMFWYRQQPGQSLTLIATANQGSEATYESGFVIDKFPISRPNLTFSTLTVSNMSPEDSSIYLCSVVGLTGDSNYGYTFGSGTRLTVV.

V and J are TRBV6-5 and TRBJ1-1, with D hard to call. Looked up from germline, CDR1 is MNHEY and CDR2 is SVGAGI. CDR3 length: 13 amino acids. Trimming left V 2 bases short and J 1 base short, with 5 bases between. For the CDR3, the DNA is TGTGCCAGCAGTTACCGAGGGAACACTGAAGCTTTCTTT. Protein sequence: CASSYRGNTEAFF.